This TCR beta chain originates from a study of T cell responses to AZD1222 COVID-19 vaccine. CDR3 size: 17 residues. The assay was immunoSEQ multiplex PCR, and TCRdb's table has in-frame clones only and misses some. The sample holds under 100,000 clones, approximately 86% seen once. This sample comprised peripheral blood, obtained on day 0 of AZD1222 vaccination. This sequence originates from an adult in good health. The J gene is TRBJ1-6, the V gene TRBV21-1; TRBD1 is taken as the D call from the table, unchecked against the DNA. TRBV21-1 is noted as a pseudogene. DNA for the CDR3: TGTGCCAGCAGCAAACCCGGGACAGAGGGGTCAGTTTCACCCCTCCACTTT. It codes for CASSKPGTEGSVSPLHF.